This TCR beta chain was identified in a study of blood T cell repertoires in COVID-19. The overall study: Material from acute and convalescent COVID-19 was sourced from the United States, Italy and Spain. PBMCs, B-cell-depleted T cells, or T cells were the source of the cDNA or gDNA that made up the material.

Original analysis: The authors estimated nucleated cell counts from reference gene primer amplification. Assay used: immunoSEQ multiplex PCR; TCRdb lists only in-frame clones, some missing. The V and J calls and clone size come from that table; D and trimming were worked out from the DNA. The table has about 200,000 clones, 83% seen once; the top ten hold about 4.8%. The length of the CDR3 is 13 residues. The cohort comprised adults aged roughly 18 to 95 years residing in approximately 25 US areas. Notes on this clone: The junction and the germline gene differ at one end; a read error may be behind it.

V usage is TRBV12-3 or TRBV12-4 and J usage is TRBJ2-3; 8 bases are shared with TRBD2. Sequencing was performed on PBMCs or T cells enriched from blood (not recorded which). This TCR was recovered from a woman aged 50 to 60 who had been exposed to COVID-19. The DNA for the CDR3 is TGTGCCAGCGGTTTACTAGCGGCAGATACGCAGTATTTT. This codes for CASGLLAADTQYF.